The count of the clone carrying this TCR beta chain is one. The target antigen is unknown. In germline, CDR1 is MNHEY, CDR2 SMNVEV (reference sequence). The CDR3 totals 14 residues. With 4 bases removed from V and 1 base from J, the gap between germline ends came to 8 bases. With 60 Vbeta and 13 Jbeta primers, the PCR was carried out. Some clones are missing from TCRdb's copy, which holds only in-frame ones; the method was immunoSEQ multiplex PCR. The repertoire holds roughly 80,000 clones, with 81% as singletons. The data originate from a study of cytomegalovirus exposure and HLA in healthy donors. Study-wide points: As a later analysis revealed, most CMV-associated TCR beta chains appeared HLA-restricted. Later analysis placed DRB1 highest and HLA-C lowest in TCR association rates, which differed by HLA locus.

The V call is TRBV27, the J call TRBJ1-5; D is uncertain. The clonotype originates from a woman between 25 and 40 years old in good health and CMV-seronegative. The sample comprised PBMCs. The CDR3 sequence is CASSSPSSNQPQHF. The CDR3 nucleotides read TGTGCCAGCAGTTCCCCATCCAGCAATCAGCCCCAGCATTTT.